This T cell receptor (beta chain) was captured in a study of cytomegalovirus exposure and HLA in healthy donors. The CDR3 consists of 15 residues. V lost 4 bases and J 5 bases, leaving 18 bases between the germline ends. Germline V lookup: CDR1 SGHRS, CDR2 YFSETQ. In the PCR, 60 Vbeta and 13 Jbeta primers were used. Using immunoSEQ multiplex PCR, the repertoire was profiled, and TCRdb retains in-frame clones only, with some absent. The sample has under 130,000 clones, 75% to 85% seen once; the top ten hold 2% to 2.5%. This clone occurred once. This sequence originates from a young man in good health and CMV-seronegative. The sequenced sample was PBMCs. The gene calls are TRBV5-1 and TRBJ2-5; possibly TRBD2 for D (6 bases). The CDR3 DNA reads TGCGCCAGCAGCCCCCTAGGGACCGGAGGGGAGACCCAGTACTTC. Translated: CASSPLGTGGETQYF.